This T cell receptor (beta chain) was found in a study of T cells in Graves' hyperthyroidism and ophthalmopathy. The V segment lost 0 bases and the J segment 2 bases; nucleotides outside the gene matches: 5. The CDR3 consists of 16 residues. Amplification of TCR beta CDR3 regions used RNA as the template. During a first-round RT-PCR of the TCR CDR3, the HTBI primer set was used. TCRdb fed the multiplex PCR reads into MiXCR, producing one record per CDR3 protein. In the table there are around 450,000 distinct CDR3 sequences, roughly 15% of which are singletons. This clonotype has ten or more counts. This sequence was found in a woman aged 18-35 years with Graves' hyperthyroidism. The sample taken for sequencing was blood. The chain uses TRBV12-3 or TRBV12-4 and TRBJ2-7; 9 bases map to TRBD1. The CDR3 here is CASSLAQGAFPYEQYF. The CDR3 nucleotides are TGTGCCAGCAGTTTAGCACAGGGGGCCTTCCCCTACGAGCAGTACTTC.